One sample yielded the 15 T cell receptor beta chains listed below, sequenced in a study of read filtering for tumor transcriptome and immune sequencing. The library was built from about 400 ng RNA with molecular barcoded adaptors for alpha/delta and beta/gamma chains. MiXCR, run by TCRdb on the reads, gives a single entry per CDR3 protein. Here the sample spans some 130,000 distinct CDR3 sequences, around 13% being singletons. Sequencing was done on a sample of a population of CD138-negative cells sorted from bone marrow. The receptors shown here come from a donor aged 40 or older with multiple myeloma.

This chain uses TRBV7-9 with TRBJ2-7; 10 positions match TRBD1. The CDR3 sequence is 15 residues long. Germline V gene data show CDR1 as SEHNR and CDR2 as FQNEAQ (reference sequence). Trimming at V came to 0 bases and at J to 6 bases, leaving 5 bases not matched to a gene. The CDR3 nucleotides are TGTGCCAGCAGCTTAGCCGGGACAGGGGTGGGCGAGCAGTACTTC. Residues: CASSLAGTGVGEQYF.

This clonotype was counted many times. The germline gene is not matched at one end of the junction; a read error may be the cause. The chain carries TRBV5-5 and TRBJ1-5, with a tentative D call TRBD1 (5 bases). CDR1 is SGHKS and CDR2 is YYEKEE in the germline V gene (reference sequence). The CDR3 extends over 16 amino acids. CDR3: CASRLEGINSNQPQHF. The DNA of the CDR3 is TGTGCCAGCAGATTGGAGGGGATCAATAGCAATCAGCCCCAGCATTTT.

This clonotype was recorded at least ten times. This rearrangement joins TRBV28 to TRBJ2-1, with D tentatively TRBD1 (5 bases). The CDR3 extends over 16 amino acids. V lost 2 bases and J 5 bases, leaving 16 bases between the germline ends. Germline lookup yields CDR1 MDHEN and CDR2 SYDVKM. The CDR3 spells CASSLMPGMVNNEQFF. As DNA, the CDR3 is TGTGCCAGCAGTTTAATGCCAGGGATGGTAAACAATGAGCAGTTCTTC.

A few counts support this clonotype. For the CDR3, the DNA is TGTGCCAGCAGCTCGGACAGGGTCACAGATACGCAGTATTTT. Its protein product is CASSSDRVTDTQYF. V gene TRBV11-2 combines with J gene TRBJ2-3; 8 bases agree with TRBD1. From germline, CDR1 is SGHAT and CDR2 FQNNGV. This CDR3 has 14 amino acids. With 4 bases clipped from V and 2 bases from J, the junction kept 2 bases outside the gene matches. Full variable domain (rest looked up from reference TRBV11-2 and TRBJ2-3): EAGVAQSPRYKIIEKRQSVAFWCNPISGHATLYWYQQILGQGPKLLIQFQNNGVVDDSQLPKDRFSAERLKGVDSTLKIQPAKLEDSAVYLCASSSDRVTDTQYFGPGTRLTVL.

This clonotype was counted at least ten times. The CDR3 spells CASSLVDYGYTF. CDR3 bases: TGTGCCAGCAGTTTAGTCGACTATGGCTACACCTTC. J is TRBJ1-2 and V is TRBV28; D not resolved. Trimming took 2 bases from V and 3 from J, leaving 4 bases between them. The length of the CDR3 is 12 residues. From germline, CDR1 is MDHEN and CDR2 SYDVKM.

Concerning this clonotype itself: At one of its ends the junction is not consistent with the germline gene, which may arise from a read error. The chain carries TRBV10-3 and TRBJ1-2; D is uncertain. Germline V gene lookup returns CDR1 ENHRY and CDR2 SYGVKD. CDR3 size: 13 residues. The CDR3 DNA follows: TGTGCCACAAAACGGGCCCTCAACTATGACTACACCTTC. Encoded protein: CATKRALNYDYTF.

This clonotype was seen ten or more times. CDR3 sequence: CASSSTSGGSAGANVLTF. DNA of the CDR3: TGCGCCAGCAGCTCCACTAGCGGGGGGTCCGCTGGGGCCAACGTCCTGACTTTC. The rearrangement joins TRBV5-1 to TRBJ2-6, with 12 nucleotides matching TRBD2. From germline, CDR1 is SGHRS and CDR2 YFSETQ. Unmatched junction bases numbered 6, after V lost 3 bases and J lost 2 bases. The CDR3 covers 18 residues.

This clonotype has a count of ten or more. The gene calls are TRBV2 and TRBJ2-3; 7 bases are shared with TRBD1. V lost 6 bases and J lost 4; bases outside the gene matches: 10. The CDR3 has 15 amino acids. Germline V gives CDR1 SNHLY, CDR2 FYNNEI. The CDR3, as DNA: TGTGCCAGCAGGGGGAACAGGGGCGGCTCAGATACGCAGTATTTT. This encodes CASRGNRGGSDTQYF.

There are many counts of this clonotype. This sequence joins TRBV11-2 and TRBJ2-3; 11 nucleotides match TRBD1. Unmatched junction bases numbered 6, after V lost 5 bases and J lost 5 bases. Germline assignment: CDR1 SGHAT and CDR2 FQNNGV. The CDR3 extends over 15 amino acids. CDR3 protein: CASSPSGTGGDTQYF. CDR3 sequence (DNA): TGTGCCAGCAGCCCCTCCGGGACAGGGGGAGATACGCAGTATTTT.

This clonotype was recorded a few times. A much larger clone differs from this one at a single base, so this may be a read error. A read error is likely, as this CDR3 ends without the conserved phenylalanine or tryptophan. The V gene is TRBV5-1, the J gene TRBJ2-1, with D possibly matching TRBD2 (5 bases). The V and J ends lost 4 bases and 6 bases respectively, with 14 bases between them. CDR1 SGHRS and CDR2 YFSETQ come from the germline V gene. The CDR3 sequence is 14 residues long. In DNA form, the CDR3 reads TGCGCCAGCAGCCCTGGGCTAGCTAGCAATGAGCAGTTCTCC. As protein: CASSPGLASNEQFS.

A remark on this clonotype: Possible read error: a much larger clone is one base away. The CDR3 ends on some other residue instead of the conserved phenylalanine or tryptophan, so this is likely a read error. The rearrangement joins TRBV7-9 to TRBJ2-1; 13 positions agree with TRBD2. The CDR3 loop spans 16 amino acids. J lost 9 bases, V lost 7 bases, and 12 bases had no gene match. Germline CDR1 reads SEHNR; CDR2 reads FQNEAQ (reference sequence). For the CDR3, the DNA is TGTGCCAGCACCGCTACTAGCGGGGGGGCCGGTGGTGAGCAGTTCCTC. Residues: CASTATSGGAGGEQFL.

A note on this clonotype: One end of the junction does not line up with germline, which may come from a read error. V usage is TRBV28 and J usage is TRBJ1-1; no clear D gene. The CDR3 covers 14 residues. In germline, CDR1 is MDHEN, CDR2 SYDVKM. The CDR3 DNA follows: TGTGCCAGCAGTTTAGTGCAGGCCAACACTGAAGTTTTCTTT. This codes for CASSLVQANTEVFF.

The chain's CDR3 is CASSLVSGGTSDEQYF. CDR3 DNA sequence: TGTGCCAGCAGCTTAGTTTCGGGGGGAACATCGGACGAGCAGTACTTC. The chain links TRBV7-8 to TRBJ2-7; 7 bases agree with TRBD2. With 1 base clipped from V and 5 bases from J, the junction kept 11 bases outside the gene matches. The germline CDR1 and CDR2 sequences are SGHVS and FQNEAQ. This CDR3 is built from 16 residues.

This clonotype was counted at least ten times. The rearrangement links TRBV6-1 to TRBJ2-1; 9 bases agree with TRBD2. Germline V gene data show CDR1 as MNHNS and CDR2 as SASEGT. After removal of 1 base from V and 4 bases from J, the junction contained 2 bases not matched to a gene. This CDR3 comprises 15 residues. For the CDR3, the DNA is TGTGCCAGCAGTGAAGGCGGGGGGGTATACAATGAGCAGTTCTTC. Protein: CASSEGGGVYNEQFF.

This clonotype showed up just a few times. This rearrangement joins TRBV3-1 to TRBJ2-2, with D possibly matching TRBD2 (6 bases). The CDR3 consists of 16 residues. V lost 4 bases, J lost 2 bases, and 14 bases lay in between. Germline values: CDR1 LGHDT, CDR2 YNNKEL (reference sequence). The CDR3 loop is CASSPFSGLNTGELFF. The CDR3 DNA reads as TGTGCCAGCAGCCCTTTCTCGGGACTTAACACCGGGGAGCTGTTTTTT.